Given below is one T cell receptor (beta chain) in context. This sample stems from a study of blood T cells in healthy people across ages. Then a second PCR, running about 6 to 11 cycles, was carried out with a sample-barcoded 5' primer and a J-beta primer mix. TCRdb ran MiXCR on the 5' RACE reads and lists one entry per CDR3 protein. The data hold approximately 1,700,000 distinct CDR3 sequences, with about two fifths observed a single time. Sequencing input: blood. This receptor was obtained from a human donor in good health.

The CDR3, as DNA: TGCGCTGGGACAGGGGCAATAGATGAGCAGTTCTTC. It specifies CAGTGAIDEQFF. This chain uses TRBV29-1 with TRBJ2-1, with 10 bases fitting TRBD1. The germline gives CDR1 SQVTM, CDR2 ANQGSEA. CDR3 length: 12 amino acids.